These 23 T cell receptor beta chains originate from one sample sequenced in a study of blood T cells in healthy people across ages (dated by TCRdb to between 2015 and 2016). The library was produced with 5' RACE. TCRdb records Illumina HiSeq 2500 as the sequencer. A second PCR of about 7 to 12 cycles was performed with a sample-barcoded 5' primer and a J-beta primer mix. TCRdb reprocessed the public reads (quality trimming at Q25 with fastp, clone calling with MiXCR) and kept in-frame beta chains. Rows are unified per CDR3 protein, each entry keeping the most common DNA and genes. In this sample the table shows some 1.5 million distinct CDR3 sequences, 28% of which occur a single time. The ten largest make up more than 6% of the sample. The sequenced material came from blood. These receptors all come from a woman under 40 in good health.

In the case of this clonotype: With a much larger clone just one base away, this may be a read error. The chain is built from TRBV29-1 and TRBJ2-1; 11 bases map to TRBD2. The J call is doubtful: the DNA matches TRBJ2-7 better. The CDR3 is 15 amino acids. Germline-derived CDR1 and CDR2 are SQVTM and ANQGSEA. This CDR3 is CSALNTSGSHNEQYF. CDR3 DNA: TGCAGCGCACTAAATACTAGCGGGAGTCACAATGAGCAGTACTTC.

J is TRBJ2-3 and V is TRBV7-9; TRBD1 might be the D (6 bases). This CDR3 is built from 15 residues. Germline V gene lookup returns CDR1 SEHNR and CDR2 FQNEAQ (reference sequence). V was clipped by 4 bases and J by 3 bases, with 14 bases between them. The DNA of the CDR3 is TGTGCCAGCAGCTCCGGGACAATAACAACAGATACGCAGTATTTT. The encoded protein is CASSSGTITTDTQYF.

CDR3 residues: CSASPPSGGPFNEQYF. DNA for the CDR3: TGCAGTGCTAGTCCACCCTCGGGGGGGCCCTTCAATGAGCAGTACTTC. The rearrangement uses TRBV20-1 and TRBJ2-4; 8 bases are a match to TRBD2. This CDR3 has 16 residues. Trimming cost V 3 bases and J 13 bases; bases outside gene matches: 20. Germline lookup yields CDR1 DFQATT and CDR2 SNEGSKA (reference sequence).

The genes are TRBV6-2 or TRBV6-3 and TRBJ1-5; D may be TRBD1 (5 bases). Germline CDR1 and CDR2: MNHEY and SVGEGT. V dropped 2 bases and J dropped 4 bases, with 9 bases sitting between them. CDR3 length: 14 amino acids. CDR3: CASSYRGTNQPQHF. DNA for the CDR3: TGTGCCAGCAGTTACAGGGGTACTAATCAGCCCCAGCATTTT.

This clonotype was seen more than once but under ten times. A read error may explain this, as a much larger clone is one base away. The chain couples TRBV10-2 to TRBJ2-7; D might be TRBD2 (5 bases). V shed 1 base and J shed 2 bases, with 12 bases lying between them. Germline V gives CDR1 WSHSY, CDR2 SAAADI. The CDR3 totals 15 residues. CDR3 sequence (DNA): TGCGCCAGCAGTGAGTGGGATGCGGGTGCCTACGAGCAGTACTTC. This translates into CASSEWDAGAYEQYF.

Of note for this clonotype: A single base separates this from a much larger clone, so it may be a read error. The rearrangement joins TRBV6-5 to TRBJ2-7; a weak D match, TRBD2 (5 bases). V gave up 1 base and J gave up 7 bases, with 14 bases separating them. The CDR3 length is 14 residues. Germline V lookup: CDR1 MNHEY, CDR2 SVGAGI. DNA for the CDR3: TGTGCCAGCAGTTACTTCCGCGGGTCGAATGAGCAGTACTTC. It codes for CASSYFRGSNEQYF.

The chain's CDR3 is CASSFKDRYEQYF. In nucleotides, the CDR3 is TGTGCCAGCAGCTTTAAGGACCGCTACGAGCAGTACTTC. This chain joins TRBV5-5 and TRBJ2-7; D not certain. CDR3 length: 13 residues. Trimming removed 2 bases from V and 3 bases from J, with 9 bases in between. Germline CDR1 and CDR2: SGHKS and YYEKEE (reference sequence).

This clonotype was seen only a few times. The chain combines TRBV10-3 with TRBJ1-2; D not resolved. Trimming cost V 2 bases and J 3 bases, with 7 bases left between them. This CDR3 has 13 residues. From germline, CDR1 is ENHRY and CDR2 SYGVKD. CDR3 nucleotide sequence: TGTGCCATCAGTGAGGGGTTTCACTATGGCTACACCTTC. It encodes CAISEGFHYGYTF.

The chain is built from TRBV20-1 and TRBJ2-7; D may be TRBD2 (6 bases). This CDR3 has 14 residues. V gave up 4 bases and J gave up 7 bases, with 20 bases separating them. The V gene's germline CDR1 is DFQATT and CDR2 SNEGSKA (reference sequence). DNA for the CDR3: TGCAGTGCTAAAGGCGGGAAGGCCTACAATGAGCAGTACTTC. Protein: CSAKGGKAYNEQYF.

Points on this clonotype: An end of the junction differs from the germline gene, which may be a read error. The rearrangement joins TRBV5-1 to TRBJ1-1; D is unclear. CDR1 is SGHRS and CDR2 is YFSETQ in the germline V gene. CDR3 length: 16 amino acids. CDR3 amino acids: CACSPPVSGLNTEAFF. CDR3 DNA: TGCGCCTGCAGCCCCCCCGTGAGCGGGCTGAACACTGAAGCTTTCTTT.

About this clonotype itself: A read error is possible here, since a much larger clone lies one base away. This chain uses TRBV29-1 with TRBJ2-7; D ambiguous. This CDR3 contains 13 residues. The germline V gene encodes CDR1 SQVTM and CDR2 ANQGSEA. Trimming removed 3 bases from V and 3 bases from J, with 12 bases in between. CDR3 coding DNA: TGCAGCGTTGAGAAGGTAAACGGCTACGAGCAGTACTTC. It specifies CSVEKVNGYEQYF.

This clonotype showed up just a few times. The chain is built from TRBV6-6 and TRBJ2-5; D might be TRBD1 or TRBD2, each matching 6 bases. There are 13 residues in the CDR3. V was pared by 2 bases and J by 5 bases, with 9 bases between. The germline gives CDR1 MNHNY, CDR2 SVGAGI (reference sequence). The CDR3 bases are TGTGCCAGCAGTTACGTAGGGGGGGAGACCCAGTACTTC. Its protein is CASSYVGGETQYF.

This chain joins TRBV7-6 and TRBJ2-5; TRBD2 agrees at 9 bases. V lost 5 bases and J lost 1; bases outside the gene matches: 8. CDR3 length equals 16 residues. Germline lookup yields CDR1 SGHVS and CDR2 FNYEAQ. In DNA form, the CDR3 reads TGTGCCAGCAGCCCCCAGACTAGCGGAATCCAAGAGACCCAGTACTTC. It codes for CASSPQTSGIQETQYF.

In the case of this clonotype: The conserved phenylalanine or tryptophan normally closing the CDR3 is absent here, so this likely arose from a read error. The chain employs TRBV5-1 and TRBJ2-7, with D possibly TRBD2 on 5 matching bases. The V gene lost 4 bases and the J gene lost 2 bases, with 10 bases spanning the gap. The CDR3 has 13 amino acids. CDR1 SGHRS and CDR2 YFSETQ come from the germline V gene. CDR3 DNA: TGCGCCAGCAGCCGAGGGCAGCCCTACGAGCAGTACTAC. Its translation: CASSRGQPYEQYY.

This clonotype was detected only a few times. The V call is TRBV20-1, the J call TRBJ1-2; 7 nucleotides agree with TRBD1. The V gene's germline CDR1 is DFQATT and CDR2 SNEGSKA (reference sequence). Losses at the gene ends were 5 bases for V and 6 bases for J; bases not matched to a gene: 9. The CDR3 loop spans 13 amino acids. The CDR3 loop is CSAATGRFNGYTF. As DNA, the CDR3 is TGCAGTGCTGCGACAGGGCGGTTTAATGGCTACACCTTC.

For this clonotype: This sequence is one base from a far larger clone and is likely a read error. The genes are TRBV5-1 and TRBJ2-1, with TRBD2 identical over 10 bases. V trimming: 4 bases; J trimming: 8 bases; junction bases outside the gene matches: 6. The germline V gene has CDR1 SGHRS and CDR2 YFSETQ. CDR3 size: 14 residues. The DNA of the CDR3 is TGCGCCAGCAGCCCTAGCGGGGGATACGATGAGCAGTTCTTC. This sequence encodes CASSPSGGYDEQFF.

This clonotype was counted between two and nine times. V is TRBV5-1 and J is TRBJ1-2, with D uncertain. This CDR3 comprises 14 residues. Germline CDR1 reads SGHRS; CDR2 reads YFSETQ. Trimming cost V 0 bases and J 5 bases, with 11 bases left between them. The CDR3 nucleotides read TGCGCCAGCAGCTTGGGACTTTGGTCTTATGGCTACACCTTC. This encodes CASSLGLWSYGYTF.

This clonotype was observed once. The CDR3 bases are TGTGCCAGCAGTTACCCGGGACTAGCGGGAGTTAATGAGCAGTACTTC. It is translated as CASSYPGLAGVNEQYF. The chain combines TRBV6-2 or TRBV6-3 with TRBJ2-5, with 14 positions matching TRBD2. Trimming cost V 2 bases and J 11 bases; bases outside gene matches: 10. From germline, CDR1 is MNHEY and CDR2 SVGEGT. The CDR3 contains 16 residues.

This clonotype was detected ten times or more. V gene TRBV20-1 combines with J gene TRBJ2-7, with TRBD2 as a possible D gene (6 bases). Trimming removed 6 bases from V and 3 bases from J, with 18 bases in between. This CDR3 contains 14 residues. Looked up from germline, CDR1 is DFQATT and CDR2 is SNEGSKA (reference sequence). CDR3 sequence: CSAKKEAGYYEQYF. CDR3 DNA: TGCAGTGCCAAGAAAGAGGCGGGGTACTACGAGCAGTACTTC.

This chain connects TRBV5-1 to TRBJ1-2; 8 bases map to TRBD1. V trimming: 2 bases; J trimming: 8 bases; junction bases outside the gene matches: 8. The CDR3 sequence is 14 residues long. In germline, CDR1 is SGHRS, CDR2 YFSETQ. CDR3 loop: CASSFGQGMGGYTF. DNA for the CDR3: TGCGCCAGCAGCTTTGGACAGGGCATGGGCGGCTACACCTTC.

The J gene is TRBJ1-1, the V gene TRBV6-5; D call uncertain. V was shortened by 6 bases and J by 4 bases, with 18 bases between the two germline ends. Per germline, CDR1 MNHEY and CDR2 SVGAGI. This CDR3 spans 15 amino acids. The CDR3 nucleotides read TGTGCCAGCAGCTCCTCCAGGCTTTCGTTCACTGAAGCTTTCTTT. Protein product: CASSSSRLSFTEAFF.

The V and J genes are TRBV7-2 and TRBJ1-2, with D perhaps TRBD1 (6 bases). In germline, CDR1 is SGHTA, CDR2 FQGNSA. This CDR3 has 15 amino acids. Trimming removed 1 base at V and 7 bases at J, with 16 bases between. CDR3 sequence: CASSLGPGEARGYTF. CDR3 in DNA: TGTGCCAGCAGCTTAGGACCAGGGGAAGCGCGTGGCTACACCTTC.

This clonotype was seen just once. This rearrangement joins TRBV7-2 to TRBJ2-7; 10 bases agree with TRBD2. J lost 6 bases, V lost 5 bases, and 10 bases had no gene match. The CDR3 totals 15 residues. Germline V gene sequence: CDR1 SGHTA, CDR2 FQGNSA. CDR3 sequence: CASSLTLAGVSEQYF. The CDR3 DNA reads as TGTGCCAGCAGCCTGACCCTAGCGGGAGTTTCCGAGCAGTACTTC.